A selection of T cell receptor beta chains follows, all from one sample in a study of T cells in Graves' hyperthyroidism and ophthalmopathy. TCRdb redid the calling of the multiplex PCR reads with MiXCR, one entry per CDR3 protein. The data contain approximately 690,000 distinct CDR3 sequences, under 25% of them singletons. Sequencing used blood. Receptors were obtained from a young man with Graves' ophthalmopathy. Both conserved end residues are part of each CDR3. A D gene is named only where the DNA matches it firmly. A clone size is listed for some rows: how often the clone was seen (once, few, many), or a class if it is expanded.

TRBD2 TRBJ2-1 TRBV30 many CAWRTSGFYNEQFF TGTGCCTGGCGGACTAGCGGATTCTACAATGAGCAGTTCTTC
NA TRBJ2-1 TRBV5-1 many CASSSRGYNEQFF TGCGCCAGCAGCTCCAGGGGATACAATGAGCAGTTCTTC
TRBD1 TRBJ2-2 TRBV7-6 NA CASSSRDRDIYGTGELFF TGTGCCAGCAGCTCCCGGGACAGGGACATTTACGGCACCGGGGAGCTGTTTTTT
TRBD2 TRBJ2-3 TRBV5-1 many CASTKLAGEFRDTQYF TGCGCCAGCACCAAACTAGCGGGCGAGTTTCGGGATACGCAGTATTTT
NA TRBJ2-3 TRBV6-2/TRBV6-3 NA CASLKGDLTDTQYF TGTGCCAGCTTAAAAGGGGACTTGACAGATACGCAGTATTTT
TRBD2 TRBJ2-2 TRBV7-9 NA CASSPGGIYTGELFF TGTGCCAGCAGCCCGGGAGGAATTTACACCGGGGAGCTGTTTTTT
TRBD2 TRBJ2-7 TRBV3-1 NA CASSQGGTSGKGGQYF TGTGCCAGCAGCCAAGGAGGGACTAGCGGGAAAGGAGGGCAGTACTTC
NA TRBJ1-2 TRBV12-3/TRBV12-4 many CASTNLANYGYTF TGTGCCAGCACCAACCTAGCTAACTATGGCTACACCTTC
NA TRBJ1-2 TRBV19 NA CASSTNRDYTF TGTGCCAGTAGTACCAACAGAGACTACACCTTC
TRBD1 TRBJ2-3 TRBV4-1 NA CASSRDRGVTDTQYF TGCGCCAGCAGCCGTGACAGGGGGGTCACAGATACGCAGTATTTT
TRBD2 TRBJ2-7 TRBV28 NA CASSSPRTSGSSYEQYF TGTGCCAGCAGTTCCCCACGGACTAGCGGGAGCTCCTACGAGCAGTACTTC
TRBD1 TRBJ1-5 TRBV6-1 few CASKKGQGTIGNQPQHF TGTGCCAGCAAAAAGGGACAGGGCACGATAGGAAATCAGCCCCAGCATTTT
TRBD2 TRBJ2-5 TRBV11-2 few CASSPETRGEGQYF TGTGCCAGCAGCCCCGAGACACGGGGGGAGGGCCAGTACTTC
NA TRBJ2-1 TRBV11-2 many CASSLAGHPNEQFF TGTGCCAGCAGCTTAGCCGGGCACCCCAATGAGCAGTTCTTC
NA TRBJ1-1 TRBV20-1 many CSARETGTMNTEAFF TGCAGTGCTAGAGAGACAGGAACCATGAACACTGAAGCTTTCTTT
NA TRBJ2-3 TRBV4-2 NA CASSQGEFSADTQYF TGTGCCAGCAGCCAAGGGGAGTTTTCGGCAGATACGCAGTATTTT